These T cell receptor beta chains were read from a single sample in a study of OX40 agonist ivuxolimab in advanced cancers. The repertoire was sequenced with immunoSEQ multiplex PCR; TCRdb's copy has only in-frame clones and lacks some. The table records around 79,000 clones, approximately 85% of them present only once. The material sequenced was CD4+ or CD8+ T cells sorted from blood, taken in a trial of the OX40 agonist ivuxolimab. The receptors were sampled from an adult with an advanced solid tumor such as melanoma, head and neck, liver or kidney cancer. The CDR3 runs from the conserved cysteine through the conserved F or W. Fields, in order: V gene, J gene, D gene, clone size, CDR3 length, CDR3 protein, CDR3 DNA. D genes are given only for firm matches. Not all rows give a size; the values are once, few, many and, for expanded clones, a class.

v_call: TRBV7-2; j_call: TRBJ2-1; d_call: -; clone_size: -; cdr3_length: 12; cdr3_aa: CASSPSRGFPFF; cdr3_nt: TGTGCCAGCAGTCCCTCCAGGGGCTTTCCGTTCTTC
v_call: TRBV9; j_call: TRBJ1-4; d_call: TRBD1; clone_size: -; cdr3_length: 15; cdr3_aa: CASSVTGQGVEKLFF; cdr3_nt: TGTGCCAGCAGCGTAACCGGACAGGGAGTCGAGAAACTGTTTTTT
v_call: TRBV6-1; j_call: TRBJ1-2; d_call: -; clone_size: -; cdr3_length: 13; cdr3_aa: CASRTYDGDGYTF; cdr3_nt: TGTGCCAGCAGGACTTACGACGGGGATGGCTACACCTTC
v_call: TRBV18; j_call: TRBJ2-3; d_call: TRBD2; clone_size: once; cdr3_length: 16; cdr3_aa: CASSPGPSGGADTQYF; cdr3_nt: TGTGCCAGCTCACCGGGCCCTAGCGGGGGGGCAGATACGCAGTATTTT
v_call: TRBV5-6; j_call: TRBJ1-5; d_call: -; clone_size: -; cdr3_length: 14; cdr3_aa: CASSRTGSNQPQHF; cdr3_nt: TGTGCCAGCAGCCGGACCGGGAGCAATCAGCCCCAGCATTTT
v_call: TRBV5-1; j_call: TRBJ2-7; d_call: TRBD1; clone_size: -; cdr3_length: 14; cdr3_aa: CASSRRTGDYEQYF; cdr3_nt: TGCGCCAGCAGCCGCCGGACAGGGGACTACGAGCAGTACTTC
v_call: TRBV10-3; j_call: TRBJ1-1; d_call: TRBD1; clone_size: -; cdr3_length: 15; cdr3_aa: CAISESIQGEGEAFF; cdr3_nt: TGTGCCATCAGTGAGTCGATCCAGGGGGAGGGTGAAGCTTTCTTT
v_call: TRBV5-4; j_call: TRBJ1-3; d_call: -; clone_size: -; cdr3_length: 14; cdr3_aa: CASSLPSSGNTIYF; cdr3_nt: TGTGCCAGCAGCTTGCCCAGCTCTGGAAACACCATATATTTT
v_call: TRBV4-3; j_call: TRBJ2-6; d_call: -; clone_size: -; cdr3_length: 18; cdr3_aa: CASSPSLRHLSGANVLTF; cdr3_nt: TGCGCCAGCAGCCCGAGCCTCCGACACCTCTCTGGGGCCAACGTCCTGACTTTC
v_call: TRBV4-1; j_call: TRBJ1-2; d_call: -; clone_size: -; cdr3_length: 14; cdr3_aa: CASSQETGTYGYTF; cdr3_nt: TGCGCCAGCAGCCAAGAAACAGGGACTTATGGCTACACCTTC
v_call: TRBV18; j_call: TRBJ1-1; d_call: -; clone_size: once; cdr3_length: 16; cdr3_aa: CASSPNEQTTAGEAFF; cdr3_nt: TGTGCCAGCTCACCCAATGAACAGACCACAGCCGGCGAGGCTTTCTTT
v_call: TRBV2; j_call: TRBJ2-7; d_call: -; clone_size: -; cdr3_length: 12; cdr3_aa: CASSPDFYEQYF; cdr3_nt: TGTGCCAGCAGTCCGGATTTCTACGAGCAGTACTTC
v_call: TRBV9; j_call: TRBJ2-5; d_call: TRBD2; clone_size: -; cdr3_length: 16; cdr3_aa: CASSVGGGGAGETQYF; cdr3_nt: TGTGCCAGCAGCGTAGGTGGCGGGGGGGCTGGAGAGACCCAGTACTTC